Sequencing of this TCR beta chain was carried out in a study of PD-1 blockade in mismatch repair-deficient tumors. Profiling relied on immunoSEQ multiplex PCR, and the TCRdb table lists in-frame clones only, not all of them. The sample includes approximately 80,000 clones, more than 80% seen only once; the top ten take around 5.5%. CDR1 and CDR2 (germline): LGHNT, FRNRAP. The CDR3 length is 15 residues. V lost 6 bases to trimming and J lost 2 bases; unmatched junction nucleotides: 9. The TCR-sequenced patients were a few responders to pembrolizumab. The sample was peripheral blood, taken 44 weeks after starting pembrolizumab. The V call is TRBV12-5, the J call TRBJ2-7; 8 nucleotides align to TRBD2. The receptor was isolated from an adult with mismatch repair-deficient cancer. The CDR3 loop is CASGPPGGSPYEQYF. CDR3 DNA sequence: TGTGCTAGTGGCCCCCCGGGGGGGAGCCCCTACGAGCAGTACTTC.